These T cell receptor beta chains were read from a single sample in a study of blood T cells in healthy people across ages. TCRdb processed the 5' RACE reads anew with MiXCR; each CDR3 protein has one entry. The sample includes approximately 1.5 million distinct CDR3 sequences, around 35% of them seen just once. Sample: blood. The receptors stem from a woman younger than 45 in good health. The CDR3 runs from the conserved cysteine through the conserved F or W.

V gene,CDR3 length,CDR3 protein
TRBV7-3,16,CASSPRGSRGNNEQFF
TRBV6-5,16,CASSTAPGQGYNEQFF
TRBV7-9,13,CASSLVVSRGEFF
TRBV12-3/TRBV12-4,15,CASSLRGGLGTESFF
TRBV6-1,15,CASSEFEGSYNEQFF
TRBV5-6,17,CASSTLVTGSQEEKRFF
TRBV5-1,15,CASSSEGSRGNEQFF
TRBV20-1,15,CSARDDTGSGNTIYF
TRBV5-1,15,CASSLGTATSEKLFF
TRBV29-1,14,CSVDSPWRYNEQFF
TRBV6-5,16,CASRIRQGAYQETQYF
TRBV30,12,CAWSTGPGPQHF
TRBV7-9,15,CASSFSIRGYTEAFF
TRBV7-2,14,CASSLVDGHYEQYF
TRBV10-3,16,CAITHDPGQTSDEQYF
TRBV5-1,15,CASSLRGLNTDTQYF
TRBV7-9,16,CASSERLVPKEETQYF
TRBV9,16,CAGSVDGGGPYNEQFF
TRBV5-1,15,CASSLASGSTGELFF
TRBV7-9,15,CASRQDNGGLSEQYF
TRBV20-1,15,CSARDVLAGGSEQFF
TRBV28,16,CASRNRQGSTNEKLFF
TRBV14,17,CASSQVGLAGAKDTQYF
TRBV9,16,CASSAEVGMTYNEQYF
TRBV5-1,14,CASSLVRLVDTQYF
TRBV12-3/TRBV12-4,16,CASSLAPPDANSPLHF
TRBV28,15,CASSSTSRSYNEQFF
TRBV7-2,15,CASSPNPGVGQPQHF
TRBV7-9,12,CASSPVHGEQYF
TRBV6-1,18,CASTPPVSERSGYNEQFF
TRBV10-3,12,CAISESRMEAFF
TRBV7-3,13,CASSSFLGNEQFF
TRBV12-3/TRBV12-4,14,CASRPNRGQETQYF
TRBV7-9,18,CASSLVVRLAGAQETQYF
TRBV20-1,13,CSAQRGTEVEQFF